This TCR beta chain was identified during a study of T-cell memory formation after mild COVID-19. Study-wide context: Largely, TCR clusters stayed within a single donor.

Study results and caveats: For second-wave clones that peaked at day 37, SARS-CoV-2 specificity went unverified.

Of note for this clonotype: The target antigen is unknown.

TCRdb redid the calling of the 5' RACE reads with MiXCR, one entry per CDR3 protein. The sample consists of some 48,000 distinct CDR3 sequences, 12% of them appearing once. CDR3 length equals 13 residues. Germline V gene data show CDR1 as SGHDN and CDR2 as FVKESK. V dropped 0 bases and J dropped 5 bases, with 7 bases sitting between them. The sequence came from a man younger than 30 who had mild COVID-19 (a few samples of this study predate the infection). Cell type and time point are not known. The chain combines TRBV14 with TRBJ1-2, with unresolved D. Sequenced material: PBMCs or a T cell subset sorted from them (not recorded which). The CDR3 bases are TGTGCCAGCAGCCAAGAGCTTCATTATGGCTACACCTTC. Translation gives CASSQELHYGYTF.